What follows describes a single T cell receptor beta chain. Antigen unknown. The data were obtained in a study of chemoradiotherapy in HPV16-positive cancers. Measured with immunoSEQ multiplex PCR; TCRdb has only the in-frame clones, and not every one. The top ten clones hold more than 1.5% of a sample with 6,000 to 7,500 clones, approximately 90% of them seen once. Overall study results and limits: The functional HPV-specific definition rests on just a couple of HPV16-positive patients.

The CDR3 has 11 residues. From germline, CDR1 is SGHTA and CDR2 FQGNSA. Between the trimmed V and J ends, which lost 1 base and 8 bases, there was a span of 2 bases. This TCR came from a human donor with HPV-associated anogenital cancer. This specimen consisted of blood, obtained from a patient who underwent chemoradiotherapy. The chain carries TRBV7-2 and TRBJ2-2; D not certain. The CDR3 here is CASSLVGELFF. CDR3 nucleotides: TGTGCCAGCAGCTTAGTAGGGGAGCTGTTTTTT.